These 25 T cell receptor beta chains came from one sample sequenced in a study of T cells in Graves' hyperthyroidism and ophthalmopathy. Amplified TCR beta CDR3 regions came from RNA transcripts. The TCR CDR3 first-round RT-PCR relied on the HTBI primer set. TCRdb independently ran MiXCR on the multiplex PCR reads; one entry per CDR3 protein. The sample gives about 350,000 distinct CDR3 sequences, roughly 14% of which show up once; around 25% is in the top ten. Sequencing was done on a sample of blood. The origin of the receptors is a woman younger than 45 with Graves' hyperthyroidism.

Remarks on this clonotype: At one end the junction does not follow the germline gene, possibly because of a read error. The rearrangement uses TRBV5-1 and TRBJ2-7; possibly TRBD1 for D (6 bases). The CDR3 totals 11 residues. Germline V gives CDR1 SGHRS, CDR2 YFSETQ. The CDR3 nucleotides read TGCGCCAGCAGCGACAGGACACCCGATGGGTTC. Translated: CASSDRTPDGF.

This clonotype was recorded many times. The chain joins TRBV7-9 to TRBJ2-6, with D unresolved. V was cut by 4 bases and J by 0 bases, with 4 bases left in between. The CDR3 spans 14 residues. Germline values: CDR1 SEHNR, CDR2 FQNEAQ (reference sequence). CDR3 bases: TGTGCCAGCAGCTGGGGCTCTGGGGCCAACGTCCTGACTTTC. This codes for CASSWGSGANVLTF. The complete variable domain, with remaining parts taken from reference TRBV7-9 and TRBJ2-6, reads DTGVSQNPRHKITKRGQNVTFRCDPISEHNRLYWYRQTLGQGPEFLTYFQNEAQLEKSRLLSDRFSAERPKGSFSTLEIQRTEQGDSAMYLCASSWGSGANVLTFGAGSRLTVL.

This clonotype was seen repeatedly, ten times or more. This sequence joins TRBV28 and TRBJ1-2; D perhaps matches TRBD1 (5 bases). Germline values: CDR1 MDHEN, CDR2 SYDVKM. There are 12 residues in the CDR3. Trimming shortened V by 6 bases and J by 4 bases, and 9 bases separated the two germline ends. The CDR3 protein is CASSWDGYGYTF. For the CDR3, the DNA is TGTGCCAGCAGCTGGGACGGCTATGGCTACACCTTC.

The chain couples TRBV5-1 to TRBJ2-3, with D tentatively TRBD2 (7 bases). The V gene lost 1 base and the J gene lost 4 bases, with 16 bases spanning the gap. The CDR3 extends over 16 amino acids. Germline V gives CDR1 SGHRS, CDR2 YFSETQ. The CDR3 region is CASSLQGGGAPDTQYF. The CDR3 DNA follows: TGCGCCAGCAGCTTGCAAGGGGGGGGTGCTCCAGATACGCAGTATTTT.

About this clonotype: Since a much larger clone is just one base distant, this may be a read error. V and J are TRBV20-1 and TRBJ2-3, with TRBD2 matching 7 bases. The CDR3 runs to 16 residues. Germline V gene lookup returns CDR1 DFQATT and CDR2 SNEGSKA (reference sequence). Here the CDR3 reads CSARAVPSGSTGTQYF. The CDR3 DNA follows: TGCAGTGCTAGAGCGGTACCTAGCGGAAGCACAGGTACGCAGTATTTT.

The chain couples TRBV20-1 to TRBJ2-7; 7 nucleotides match TRBD2. The germline V gene encodes CDR1 DFQATT and CDR2 SNEGSKA (reference sequence). V gave up 3 bases and J gave up 0 bases; unmatched junction bases: 8. This CDR3 has 15 residues. The CDR3 reads CSASVSGTSSYEQYF. CDR3 DNA: TGCAGTGCTAGTGTGAGCGGGACCAGCTCCTACGAGCAGTACTTC.

In this sample, this clonotype turned up many times. This rearrangement joins TRBV10-3 to TRBJ2-2, with 12 nucleotides matching TRBD2. Unmatched junction bases numbered 9, after V lost 6 bases and J lost 4 bases. The CDR3 loop spans 17 amino acids. Germline values: CDR1 ENHRY, CDR2 SYGVKD. The CDR3 protein is CAIRETSGSASTGELFF. For the CDR3, the DNA is TGTGCCATCAGGGAGACTAGCGGGAGTGCGAGCACCGGGGAGCTGTTTTTT.

Many counts were recorded for this clonotype. The chain links TRBV7-8 to TRBJ2-3; D might be TRBD2 (5 bases). V lost 4 bases and J 0 bases, leaving 17 bases between the germline ends. The V gene's germline CDR1 is SGHVS and CDR2 FQNEAQ. The length of the CDR3 is 17 residues. The CDR3 coding sequence is TGTGCCAGCAGCTCATGGGCCGGGAAGGCGAGCACAGATACGCAGTATTTT. Amino acid sequence: CASSSWAGKASTDTQYF.

This sequence joins TRBV28 and TRBJ2-4; D gene unclear. The CDR3 extends over 15 amino acids. V was trimmed by 4 bases and J by 0 bases, leaving 10 bases between them. Looked up from germline, CDR1 is MDHEN and CDR2 is SYDVKM. Here the CDR3 DNA reads TGTGCCAGCAGTTCTGACCGGTTAGCCAAAAACATTCAGTACTTC. Translating gives CASSSDRLAKNIQYF.

This clonotype was seen a few times. The gene calls are TRBV10-3 and TRBJ2-1; maybe TRBD1 (6 bases). Germline CDR1 is ENHRY and CDR2 is SYGVKD. The CDR3 runs to 14 residues. V lost 6 bases to trimming and J lost 4 bases, with 13 bases between them. CDR3 protein: CAISRQEIYNEQFF. The CDR3 region has the DNA TGTGCCATCAGCAGACAGGAAATTTACAATGAGCAGTTCTTC.

This clonotype appeared a single time. A much larger clone lies a single base off, so this may be a read error. The genes are TRBV7-2 and TRBJ2-7, with 9 bases matching TRBD1. The V segment lost 10 bases and the J segment 1 base; nucleotides outside the gene matches: 2. CDR3 length equals 12 residues. Germline V gives CDR1 SGHTA, CDR2 FQGNSA. The CDR3 region is CATGQGSYEQYF. In DNA, the CDR3 is TGTGCCACCGGACAGGGGTCCTACGAGCAGTACTTC.

The genes are TRBV3-1 and TRBJ2-1; TRBD2 agrees at 13 bases. The CDR3 is made up of 17 amino acids. After removal of 4 bases from V and 6 bases from J, the junction contained 9 bases not matched to a gene. CDR1 and CDR2 (germline): LGHDT, YNNKEL (reference sequence). CDR3 DNA sequence: TGTGCCAGCAGCCCCCTTACCGGGACTAGCGGGACCAATGAGCAGTTCTTC. It is translated as CASSPLTGTSGTNEQFF.

This clonotype was seen a handful of times. This chain joins TRBV7-2 and TRBJ1-2, with D possibly matching TRBD1 (5 bases). The CDR3 runs to 13 residues. Looked up from germline, CDR1 is SGHTA and CDR2 is FQGNSA. V lost 3 bases, J lost 4 bases, and 9 bases lay in between. For the CDR3, the DNA is TGTGCCAGCAGCTTGATCCAGGGCTATGGCTACACCTTC. As protein: CASSLIQGYGYTF.

This clonotype has more than one count but fewer than ten. The chain links TRBV20-1 to TRBJ2-7; 7 bases are shared with TRBD2. Trimming at V came to 3 bases and at J to 1 base, leaving 3 bases not matched to a gene. In germline, CDR1 is DFQATT, CDR2 SNEGSKA (reference sequence). This CDR3 is built from 13 residues. In DNA form, the CDR3 reads TGCAGTGCTAGCGCGGGAGAATCCTACGAGCAGTACTTC. It is translated as CSASAGESYEQYF.

This clonotype was observed many times. CDR3 DNA: TGTGCCAGCAGTTTTTTGGGGAGCGAGCAGTACTTC. Translation gives CASSFLGSEQYF. The J gene is TRBJ2-7, the V gene TRBV27, with a possible D match to TRBD2 (5 bases). Looked up from germline, CDR1 is MNHEY and CDR2 is SMNVEV (reference sequence). V dropped 3 bases and J dropped 6 bases, with 9 bases sitting between them. The CDR3 spans 12 residues.

This clonotype was picked up many times. This chain uses TRBV12-3 or TRBV12-4 with TRBJ2-7; TRBD2 might be the D (6 bases). The CDR3 has 16 amino acids. The V end lost 7 bases, the J end lost 0 bases, and 19 bases lay between the germline ends. The CDR3 spells CASTWAEGLSSYEQYF. In DNA, the CDR3 is TGTGCCAGCACCTGGGCGGAGGGGTTAAGCTCCTACGAGCAGTACTTC.

This clonotype was counted a few times. The chain carries TRBV9 and TRBJ2-3; tentatively, D is TRBD1 or TRBD2 (5 bases each). Trimming stripped 3 bases from V and 0 bases from J, with 11 bases between. The length of the CDR3 is 15 residues. Looked up from germline, CDR1 is SGDLS and CDR2 is YYNGEE. CDR3 in DNA: TGTGCCAGCAGCGAGGGGACGGCAAGCACAGATACGCAGTATTTT. It specifies CASSEGTASTDTQYF. Full variable domain (rest looked up from reference TRBV9 and TRBJ2-3): DSGVTQTPKHLITATGQRVTLRCSPRSGDLSVYWYQQSLDQGLQFLIQYYNGEERAKGNILERFSAQQFPDLHSELNLSSLELGDSALYFCASSEGTASTDTQYFGPGTRLTVL.

There are many counts of this clonotype. The rearrangement links TRBV28 to TRBJ1-5; D is uncertain. The germline CDR1 and CDR2 sequences are MDHEN and SYDVKM. V was trimmed by 3 bases and J by 3 bases, leaving 9 bases between them. The CDR3 is 14 amino acids. CDR3 loop: CASSFERANQPQHF. The CDR3 nucleotides are TGTGCCAGCAGTTTTGAAAGGGCCAATCAGCCCCAGCATTTT. Together with reference TRBV28 and TRBJ1-5, the CDR3 gives the full variable domain: DVKVTQSSRYLVKRTGEKVFLECVQDMDHENMFWYRQDPGLGLRLIYFSYDVKMKEKGDIPEGYSVSREKKERFSLILESASTNQTSMYLCASSFERANQPQHFGDGTRLSIL.

The V gene is TRBV11-2, the J gene TRBJ2-2, with D tentatively TRBD1 (6 bases). V lost 5 bases to trimming and J lost 4 bases, with 14 bases between them. Germline values: CDR1 SGHAT, CDR2 FQNNGV. The CDR3 extends over 15 amino acids. The CDR3 reads CASSLGTPRTGELFF. CDR3 bases: TGTGCCAGCAGCCTCGGGACACCACGCACCGGGGAGCTGTTTTTT.

This clonotype appeared many times. V is TRBV5-6 and J is TRBJ2-1, with D uncertain. V gave up 1 base and J gave up 12 bases, with 11 bases separating them. Germline loops: CDR1 SGHDT, CDR2 YYEEEE. The CDR3 length is 12 residues. The DNA for the CDR3 is TGTGCCAGCAGCTTGCAGCACCCGGTGCAGTTCTTC. This codes for CASSLQHPVQFF.

The chain has TRBV27 and TRBJ2-7; D might be TRBD1 (5 bases). The CDR3 contains 14 residues. Germline V lookup: CDR1 MNHEY, CDR2 SMNVEV (reference sequence). V was trimmed by 4 bases and J by 0 bases, leaving 10 bases between them. The CDR3: CASSSTVGSYEQYF. CDR3 DNA sequence: TGTGCCAGCAGTTCGACAGTTGGCTCCTACGAGCAGTACTTC.

This clonotype was seen a handful of times. The J gene is TRBJ2-3, the V gene TRBV30, with 8 bases fitting TRBD1. The V gene's germline CDR1 is GTSNPN and CDR2 SVGIG (reference sequence). J gave up 1 base and V 4 bases, and 4 bases lay outside the gene matches. This CDR3 has 14 amino acids. CDR3 protein: CAWKKGQGTDTQYF. CDR3 DNA sequence: TGTGCCTGGAAAAAGGGACAGGGCACAGATACGCAGTATTTT.

This rearrangement joins TRBV28 to TRBJ1-5; D unresolved. The germline V gene encodes CDR1 MDHEN and CDR2 SYDVKM. V dropped 4 bases and J dropped 3 bases, with 7 bases sitting between them. The CDR3 is 13 residues long. CDR3 sequence reads: CASSSYFNQPQHF. The CDR3 region has the DNA TGTGCCAGCAGTTCGTACTTCAATCAGCCCCAGCATTTT.

There are many counts of this clonotype. J is TRBJ2-5 and V is TRBV7-2, with 15 positions matching TRBD2. The CDR3 extends over 16 amino acids. Germline trimming cut 5 bases from V and 4 bases from J; bases unmatched to any gene: 5. CDR1 SGHTA and CDR2 FQGNSA come from the germline V gene. This CDR3 reads CASSPMGLAGGETQYF. CDR3 nucleotides: TGTGCCAGCAGCCCCATGGGACTAGCGGGAGGAGAGACCCAGTACTTC.

The chain carries TRBV6-1 and TRBJ1-5, with D unclear. V shed 3 bases and J shed 1 base, with 13 bases lying between them. The CDR3 sequence is 16 residues long. Germline V gives CDR1 MNHNS, CDR2 SASEGT. CDR3 DNA: TGTGCCAGCAGTGAGCTGGCAGGAATCAGCAATCAGCCCCAGCATTTT. Translating gives CASSELAGISNQPQHF.